This TCR beta chain originates from a study of blood T cell repertoires in COVID-19. Study summary: The origin of the acute and convalescent COVID-19 samples was the United States, Italy and Spain. T cells, B-cell-depleted T cells, or PBMCs supplied cDNA or gDNA.

Germline CDR1 is LGHNT and CDR2 is FRNRAP. The CDR3 has 12 amino acids. V gave up 0 bases and J gave up 5 bases, with 4 bases separating them. Authors' methods: Amplification of reference gene primers was used by the study to estimate nucleated cell counts. Produced via immunoSEQ multiplex PCR; TCRdb's table is partial and in-frame only. V, J and clone size were drawn from that table, and D and trimming were deduced from the DNA. The table lists a few hundred thousand clones, around nine tenths of them singletons. This clone was seen a single time. The sequencing input was peripheral blood. This clonotype originated in a man younger than 40 with acute or convalescent COVID-19. This rearrangement joins TRBV12-5 to TRBJ2-5; unclear D gene. CDR3 protein: CASGLVRETQYF. CDR3 DNA sequence: TGTGCTAGTGGTTTGGTACGGGAGACCCAGTACTTC.